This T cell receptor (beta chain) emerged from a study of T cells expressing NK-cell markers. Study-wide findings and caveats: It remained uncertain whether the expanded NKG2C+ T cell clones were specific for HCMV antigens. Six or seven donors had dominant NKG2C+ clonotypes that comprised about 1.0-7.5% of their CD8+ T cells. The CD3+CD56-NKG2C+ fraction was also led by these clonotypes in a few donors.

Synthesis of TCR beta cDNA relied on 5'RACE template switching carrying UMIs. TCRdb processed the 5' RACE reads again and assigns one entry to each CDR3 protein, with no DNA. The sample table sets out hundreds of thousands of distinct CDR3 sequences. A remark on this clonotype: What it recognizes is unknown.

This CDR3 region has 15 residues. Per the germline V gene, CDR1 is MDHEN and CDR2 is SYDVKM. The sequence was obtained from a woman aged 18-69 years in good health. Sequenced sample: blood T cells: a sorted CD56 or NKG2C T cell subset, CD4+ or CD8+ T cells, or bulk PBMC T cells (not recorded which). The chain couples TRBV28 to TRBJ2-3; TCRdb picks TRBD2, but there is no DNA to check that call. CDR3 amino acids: CASRQPGASTDTQYF.